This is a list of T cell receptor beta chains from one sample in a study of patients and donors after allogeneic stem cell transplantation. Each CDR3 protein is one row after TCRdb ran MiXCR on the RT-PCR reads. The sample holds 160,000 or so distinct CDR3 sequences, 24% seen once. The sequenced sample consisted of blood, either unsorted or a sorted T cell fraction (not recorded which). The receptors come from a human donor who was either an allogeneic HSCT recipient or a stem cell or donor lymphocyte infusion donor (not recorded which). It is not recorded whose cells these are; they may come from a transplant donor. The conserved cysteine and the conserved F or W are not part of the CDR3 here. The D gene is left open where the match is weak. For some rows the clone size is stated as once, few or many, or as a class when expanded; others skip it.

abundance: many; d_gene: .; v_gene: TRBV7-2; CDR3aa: ASSFRSYNEQF
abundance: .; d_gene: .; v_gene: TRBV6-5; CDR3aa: ASSYRSGAGANVLT
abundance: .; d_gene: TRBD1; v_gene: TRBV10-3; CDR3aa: AITQGTANTEAF
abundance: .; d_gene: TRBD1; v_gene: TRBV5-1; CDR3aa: ASSLEQGFSGNTIY
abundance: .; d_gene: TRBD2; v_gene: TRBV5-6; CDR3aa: ASSWGLAAYEQY
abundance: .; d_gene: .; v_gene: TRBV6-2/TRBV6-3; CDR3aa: ASSYPFAFPQY
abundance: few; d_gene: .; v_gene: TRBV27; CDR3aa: ASFRGGHTEAF
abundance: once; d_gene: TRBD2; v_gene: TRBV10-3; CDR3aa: AMGPGGRQPTDTQY
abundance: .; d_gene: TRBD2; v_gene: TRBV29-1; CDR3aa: SVVSGDINTGELF
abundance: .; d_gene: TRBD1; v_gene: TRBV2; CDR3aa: ASRDRQGNQPQH
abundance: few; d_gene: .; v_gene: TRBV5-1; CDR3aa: ASSRTATNYGYT
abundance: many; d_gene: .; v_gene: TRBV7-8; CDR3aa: ASSSQGRDQPQH
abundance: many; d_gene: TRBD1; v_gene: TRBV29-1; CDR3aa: SVEPPSGGKGYT
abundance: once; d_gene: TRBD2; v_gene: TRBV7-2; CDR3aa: ASSSRGGGGGYNEQF
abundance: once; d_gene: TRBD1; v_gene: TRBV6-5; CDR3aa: ASRPDRGGIQY
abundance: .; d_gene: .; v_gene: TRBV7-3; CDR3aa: ASSLWVGGNEQF
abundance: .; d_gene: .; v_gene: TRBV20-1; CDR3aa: SASFGQDEKLF
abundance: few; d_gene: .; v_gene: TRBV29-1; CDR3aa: SVEMAGSGEAF